The subject of this entry is one TCR beta chain. This entry belongs to a study of OX40 agonist ivuxolimab in advanced cancers. The repertoire was sequenced with immunoSEQ multiplex PCR; TCRdb's copy has only in-frame clones and lacks some. Of about 68,000 clones in the sample, approximately 80% were seen once. CDR1 MNHEY and CDR2 SMNVEV come from the germline V gene (reference sequence). Trimming at V came to 4 bases and at J to 5 bases, leaving 6 bases not matched to a gene. The CDR3 is made up of 14 amino acids. The V and J genes are TRBV27 and TRBJ2-3; TRBD2 agrees at 7 bases. This TCR came from an adult with an advanced solid tumor such as melanoma, head and neck, liver or kidney cancer. The source material was CD4+ or CD8+ T cells sorted from blood, sampled in a trial of the OX40 agonist ivuxolimab. DNA of the CDR3: TGTGCCAGCAGTTCAGAGGGAGGGCGAGATACGCAGTATTTT. It yields the protein CASSSEGGRDTQYF.